Included here is one T cell receptor beta chain sequence, with context. The protocol was immunoSEQ multiplex PCR, while the TCRdb copy is restricted to in-frame clones and leaves out a portion. The data show about 140,000 clones, 88% seen once. This entry is derived from a study of blood T cell repertoires in COVID-19. Between the trimmed V and J ends, which lost 6 bases and 4 bases, there was a span of 6 bases. In germline, CDR1 is MNHEY, CDR2 SVGAGI. The CDR3 runs 11 residues. This TCR came from a woman aged 50 to 60 with acute or convalescent COVID-19. The sample consisted of peripheral blood. The rearrangement uses TRBV6-5 and TRBJ1-2; D uncertain. Written as DNA, the CDR3 is TGTGCCAGCAGATCTTCCTATGGCTACACCTTC. This translates into CASRSSYGYTF.